Listed here are 7 T cell receptor beta chains from one sample, sequenced in a study of blood T cell repertoires in COVID-19. Libraries were prepared by immunoSEQ multiplex PCR; TCRdb keeps only in-frame clonotypes and omits some of them. The data show about 250,000 clones, about 80% seen once. Sequencing input: peripheral blood. All receptors come from a man aged 50-59 years with active or convalescent COVID-19.

This chain joins TRBV6-5 and TRBJ1-2; TRBD1 matches 7 bases. Germline CDR1 and CDR2: MNHEY and SVGAGI. V shed 6 bases, J shed 5 bases, and the junction held 6 bases outside the gene matches. The CDR3 totals 13 residues. The CDR3 reads CASSPGTVYGYTF. DNA of the CDR3: TGTGCCAGCAGCCCCGGGACAGTTTATGGCTACACCTTC.

The rearrangement uses TRBV7-9 and TRBJ1-1; 8 bases fit TRBD1. In germline, CDR1 is SEHNR, CDR2 FQNEAQ (reference sequence). V shed 5 bases, J shed 6 bases, and the junction held 11 bases outside the gene matches. The CDR3 consists of 15 residues. Here the CDR3 DNA reads TGTGCCAGCAGCCCTCACCAGGGGGCAGAGGCTGAAGCTTTCTTT. Translation: CASSPHQGAEAEAFF.

This chain uses TRBV15 with TRBJ2-1; tentatively, D is TRBD2 (6 bases). V lost 0 bases and J lost 8, with 17 bases in between. This CDR3 region has 16 residues. Germline CDR1 reads LNHNV; CDR2 reads YYDKDF (reference sequence). CDR3 sequence: CATSREGRGREDEQFF. CDR3 coding DNA: TGTGCCACCAGCAGAGAAGGGCGGGGAAGGGAAGATGAGCAGTTCTTC.

This chain joins TRBV6-5 and TRBJ2-2; 7 bases agree with TRBD1. V trimming: 6 bases; J trimming: 0 bases; junction bases outside the gene matches: 4. Germline-derived CDR1 and CDR2 are MNHEY and SVGAGI. CDR3 length equals 15 residues. The CDR3 DNA reads TGTGCCAGCAGCCGGGACAGTACGAACACCGGGGAGCTGTTTTTT. Its protein product is CASSRDSTNTGELFF.

This chain links TRBV6-1 with TRBJ1-2; possibly TRBD1 for D (6 bases). The CDR3 length is 14 residues. The germline V gene has CDR1 MNHNS and CDR2 SASEGT. The V end was cut by 0 bases, the J end by 5 bases, with 10 bases between. CDR3 sequence: CASSEARDIYGYTF. The DNA of the CDR3 is TGTGCCAGCAGTGAAGCGAGGGACATTTATGGCTACACCTTC.

The chain recombines TRBV14 with TRBJ1-2; D not resolved. Germline loops: CDR1 SGHDN, CDR2 FVKESK. Trimming shortened V by 1 base and J by 8 bases, and 14 bases separated the two germline ends. This CDR3 spans 14 amino acids. CDR3 nucleotides: TGTGCCAGCAGCCAAGTGAGCGGGGTATCCGGCTACACCTTC. This gives the protein CASSQVSGVSGYTF.

This clone has a handful of counts. V is TRBV5-1 and J is TRBJ1-3; 8 bases align to TRBD1. V was clipped by 4 bases and J by 4 bases; unmatched bases: 10. The V gene's germline CDR1 is SGHRS and CDR2 YFSETQ. This CDR3 is built from 16 residues. This CDR3 reads CASSPDGQGFGNTIYF. As DNA, the CDR3 is TGCGCCAGCAGCCCAGATGGACAGGGCTTCGGAAACACCATATATTTT.